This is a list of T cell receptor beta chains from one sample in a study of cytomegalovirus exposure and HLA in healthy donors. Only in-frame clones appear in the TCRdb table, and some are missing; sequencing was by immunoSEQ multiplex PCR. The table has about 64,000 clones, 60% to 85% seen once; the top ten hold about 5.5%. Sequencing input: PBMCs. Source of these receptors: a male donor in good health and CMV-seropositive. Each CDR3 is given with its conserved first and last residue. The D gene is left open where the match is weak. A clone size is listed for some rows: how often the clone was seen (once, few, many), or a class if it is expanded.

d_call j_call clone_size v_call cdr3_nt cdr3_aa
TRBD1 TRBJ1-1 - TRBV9 TGTGCCAGCAGCGTAGCTGGTTCCGGACAGGGGGCCGGGGAAGCTGAAGCTTTCTTT CASSVAGSGQGAGEAEAFF
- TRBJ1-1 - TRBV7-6 TGTGCCAGCAGCTACGGGGAAGACACTGAAGCTTTCTTT CASSYGEDTEAFF
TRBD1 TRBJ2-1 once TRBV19 TGTGCCAGTACCTCAGGGGGAGAATCCTACAATGAGCAGTTCTTC CASTSGGESYNEQFF
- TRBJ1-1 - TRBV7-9 TGTGCCAGCAGCTTAGGTGGACTGGAGAACACTGAAGCTTTCTTT CASSLGGLENTEAFF
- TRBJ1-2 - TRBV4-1 TGCGCCAGCAGCCCTCATCAGGGGTCTAACTATGGCTACACCTTC CASSPHQGSNYGYTF
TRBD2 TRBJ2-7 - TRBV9 TGTGCCAGCAGCGTGGGGACTAGCGGGGCCTGGGAGCAGTACTTC CASSVGTSGAWEQYF
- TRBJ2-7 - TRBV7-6 TGTGCCAGCAGCCCCTACCGATCGGAGGCGCAGCAGTACTTC CASSPYRSEAQQYF
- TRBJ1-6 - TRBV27 TGCGCCAGCAGTTTATCGATGGGGCGTAATTCACCCCTCCACTTT CASSLSMGRNSPLHF
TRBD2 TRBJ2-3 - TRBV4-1 TGCGCCAGCAGAGGACTAGCGGGGGACTCTGTGGCAGATACGCAGTATTTT CASRGLAGDSVADTQYF
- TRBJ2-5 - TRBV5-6 TGTGCCAGCAGCGGCCGGGACTTGGGAAAAGAGACCCAGTACTTC CASSGRDLGKETQYF
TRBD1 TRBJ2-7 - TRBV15 TGTGCCACCAGTGACCGACAGGGGGACCACGAGCAGTACTTC CATSDRQGDHEQYF
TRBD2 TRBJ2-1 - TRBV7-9 TGTGCCAGCAGCTTAACTAGCGGAAAACATGAGCAGTTCTTC CASSLTSGKHEQFF
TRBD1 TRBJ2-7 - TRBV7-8 TGTGCCAGCAGCTGGACAGGGGACTCCTACGAGCAGTACTTC CASSWTGDSYEQYF
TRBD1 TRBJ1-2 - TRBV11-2 TGTGCCAGCAGCACCGACAGGGGGCAGGGGGGCTACACCTTC CASSTDRGQGGYTF
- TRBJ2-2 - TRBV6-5 TGTGCCAGCAGTTACGGGGCAGGGCCGAACACCGGGGAGCTGTTTTTT CASSYGAGPNTGELFF
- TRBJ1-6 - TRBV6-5 TGTGCCAGCAGTTACGGCGGGGAAGTGCGTTCACCCCTCCACTTT CASSYGGEVRSPLHF
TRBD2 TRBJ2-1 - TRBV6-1 TGTGCCAGCAGAGAAACTAGCGGTTCCTACAATGAGCAGTTCTTC CASRETSGSYNEQFF
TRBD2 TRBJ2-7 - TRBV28 TGTGCCAGCAACTCGGGACTAGCGTTTTCCTACGAGCAGTACTTC CASNSGLAFSYEQYF
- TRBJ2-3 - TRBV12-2 TGTGCAAGTCGCTTACGACTCCGGGAGCCCAGCACAGATACGCAGTATTTT CASRLRLREPSTDTQYF
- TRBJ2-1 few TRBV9 TGTGCCAGCAGCGTAGATCCGGGATACAATGAGCAGTTCTTC CASSVDPGYNEQFF
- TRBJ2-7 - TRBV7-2 TGTGCCAGCAGCTTATATGTTGAGAGGTTCTGGCACTTC CASSLYVERFWHF
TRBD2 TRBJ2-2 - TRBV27 TGTGCCAGCAGTTCACCCCTTCTAGCGGGGGGGCCCACCGGGGAGCTGTTTTTT CASSSPLLAGGPTGELFF
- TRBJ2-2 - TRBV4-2 TGTGCCAGCAGCCAAGATTCCCCGACAGATCCCGGGGAGCTGTTTTTT CASSQDSPTDPGELFF
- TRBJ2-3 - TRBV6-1 TGTGCCAGCCGTGCGGGCAGGGTAGCAGATACGCAGTATTTT CASRAGRVADTQYF
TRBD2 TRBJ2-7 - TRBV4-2 TGTGCCAGCAGCCAATTTGTACTAGCGAGTTCCTACGAGCAGTACTTC CASSQFVLASSYEQYF
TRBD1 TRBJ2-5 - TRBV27 TGTGCCAGCAGCAGACAGGGGAGGGAGACCCAGTACTTC CASSRQGRETQYF
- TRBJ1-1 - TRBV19 TGTGCCAGTAGTATAGATCCCAGGGCGAACACTGAAGCTTTCTTT CASSIDPRANTEAFF
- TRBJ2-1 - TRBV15 TGTGCCACCAGCAGAGTTGCGGGGAGCTCCTACAATGGGCAGTTCTTC CATSRVAGSSYNGQFF
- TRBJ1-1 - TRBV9 TGTGCCAGCAGCGTCGGGGGGGTCAACACTGAAGCTTTCTTT CASSVGGVNTEAFF
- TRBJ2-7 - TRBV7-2 TGTGCCAGCAGCTTAGGGGGAGGTCTCTACGAGCAGTACTTC CASSLGGGLYEQYF
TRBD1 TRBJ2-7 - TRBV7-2 TGTGCCAGCAGCCCGGACAGGGGGGGATACGAGCAGTACTTC CASSPDRGGYEQYF
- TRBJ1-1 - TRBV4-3 TGCGCCAGCAGCCAAAACCTCAACCAGGACACTGAAGCTTTCTTT CASSQNLNQDTEAFF
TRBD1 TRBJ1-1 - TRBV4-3 TGCGCCAGCAGCCAAACGGGACAGGGGCCTGAAGCTTTCTTT CASSQTGQGPEAFF
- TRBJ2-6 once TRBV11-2 TGTGCCAGCAGCTTAGGCAGGGGGGCCAACGTCCTGACTTTC CASSLGRGANVLTF
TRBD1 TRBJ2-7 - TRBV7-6 TGTGCCAGCAGTCCACAGGGGGGTCCACGGCAGTACTTC CASSPQGGPRQYF